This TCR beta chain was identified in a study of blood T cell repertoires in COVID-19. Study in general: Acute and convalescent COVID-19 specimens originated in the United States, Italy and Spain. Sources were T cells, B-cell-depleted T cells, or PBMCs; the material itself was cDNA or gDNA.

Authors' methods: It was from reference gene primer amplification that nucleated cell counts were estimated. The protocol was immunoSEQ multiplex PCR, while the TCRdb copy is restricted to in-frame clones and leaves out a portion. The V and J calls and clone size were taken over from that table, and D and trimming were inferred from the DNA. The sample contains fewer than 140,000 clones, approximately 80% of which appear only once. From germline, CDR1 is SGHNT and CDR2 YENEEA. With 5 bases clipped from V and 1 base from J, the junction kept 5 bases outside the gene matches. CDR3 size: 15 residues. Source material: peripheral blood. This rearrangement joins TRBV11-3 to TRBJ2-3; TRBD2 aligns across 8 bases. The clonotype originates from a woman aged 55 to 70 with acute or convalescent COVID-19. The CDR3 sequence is CASSLGGAGTDTQYF. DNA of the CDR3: TGTGCCAGCAGCCTCGGGGGGGCCGGCACAGATACGCAGTATTTT. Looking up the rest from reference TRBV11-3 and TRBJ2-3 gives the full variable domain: EAGVVQSPRYKIIEKKQPVAFWCNPISGHNTLYWYLQNLGQGPELLIRYENEEAVDDSQLPKDRFSAERLKGVDSTLKIQPAELGDSAVYLCASSLGGAGTDTQYFGPGTRLTVL.